Listed below are T cell receptor beta chains from one sample, sequenced in a study of T-cell memory formation after mild COVID-19. TCRdb redid the calling of the 5' RACE reads with MiXCR, one entry per CDR3 protein. In the table there are under 300,000 distinct CDR3 sequences, roughly 8% of which are singletons. Sequenced: PBMCs or a T cell subset sorted from them (not recorded which). Receptors were obtained from a man between 18 and 35 years old who had mild COVID-19 (a few samples of this study predate the infection). Cell type and time point are not known. Each CDR3 is given with its conserved first and last residue. D genes are given only for firm matches. A clone size is listed for some rows: how often the clone was seen (once, few, many), or a class if it is expanded.

d_call j_call v_call clone_size cdr3_nt cdr3_aa
TRBD2 TRBJ2-5 TRBV4-3 . TGCGCCAGCAGCCAAGGCGGCGGGACCGAAGTAGCGGGGGGCCACGGAACCCAGTACTTC CASSQGGGTEVAGGHGTQYF
TRBD1 TRBJ2-1 TRBV28 . TGTGCCAGCCCCCGGGACAGGGATGGGAATGAGCAGTTCTTC CASPRDRDGNEQFF
. TRBJ1-2 TRBV7-2 . TGTGCCAGCAGCTTAGATTTTTACACGGATGGCTACACCTTC CASSLDFYTDGYTF
TRBD1 TRBJ1-6 TRBV6-5 . TGTGCCAGCAGTTACTCCCGGGACAGGGGATCACCCCTCCACTTT CASSYSRDRGSPLHF
. TRBJ2-3 TRBV20-1 . TGCAGTGCTAGCCAGGGAGGGGGTGTCAAGTATTTT CSASQGGGVKYF
TRBD2 TRBJ2-4 TRBV12-3/TRBV12-4 . TGTGCCAGCAGTTTGCGGCGGGGGGCAAAAAACATTCAGTACTTC CASSLRRGAKNIQYF
. TRBJ2-2 TRBV5-1 . TGCGCCAGCAGCTTTTTATGGACAGAGAACACCGGGGAGCTGTTTTTT CASSFLWTENTGELFF
. TRBJ2-5 TRBV6-6 few TGTGCCAGCAGTTACCCCCCAGGAGCAGAGACCCAGTACTTC CASSYPPGAETQYF
. TRBJ2-5 TRBV20-1 . TGCAGTGCTAGAGATCAGTTGTCCTGGGGGGAGACCCAGTACTTC CSARDQLSWGETQYF
TRBD2 TRBJ2-5 TRBV10-2 . TGCGCCAGCAGGGCCCTAGCGGGGGGGTCGACGGAGACCCAGTACTTC CASRALAGGSTETQYF
. TRBJ2-5 TRBV7-6 many TGTGCCAGCAGCTTTTACTCGGGACAAACTCAAGAGACCCAGTACTTC CASSFYSGQTQETQYF
. TRBJ2-1 TRBV7-2 . TGTGCCAGCAGCTTAGCCGAGACTTGGCTCTGGGGTGAGCAGTTCTTC CASSLAETWLWGEQFF
TRBD1 TRBJ2-5 TRBV15 few TGTGCCACCAGCAGGATACAGGGGGCAGGACGGGGAGAGACCCAGTACTTC CATSRIQGAGRGETQYF
. TRBJ1-1 TRBV4-1 few TGCGCCAGCAGCCAAGATTTTATGAGGACTGAAGCTTTCTTT CASSQDFMRTEAFF
. TRBJ2-3 TRBV6-5 . TGTGCCAGCAGTTCGGTCGCTGGGACAGATACGCAGTATTTT CASSSVAGTDTQYF
. TRBJ2-5 TRBV19 few TGTGCCAGTAGTATATCGGGGGCCGAGACCCAGTACTTC CASSISGAETQYF
. TRBJ2-1 TRBV15 . TGTGCCACCAGCAGAGTACCGGGATCCAGCTCCTACAATGAGCAGTTCTTC CATSRVPGSSSYNEQFF
. TRBJ1-2 TRBV3-1 . TGTGCCAGCAGCCAAGATGGGAGGGATAACTATGGCTACACCTTC CASSQDGRDNYGYTF
TRBD1 TRBJ2-1 TRBV5-1 . TGCGCCAGCAGCTTGGATGCAGGGGGACCCTACAATGAGCAGTTCTTC CASSLDAGGPYNEQFF
TRBD1 TRBJ2-2 TRBV12-3/TRBV12-4 few TGTGCCAGCAGGGGATACAGGGGTTCTTACGGCGGGGAGCTGTTTTTT CASRGYRGSYGGELFF
. TRBJ2-6 TRBV20-1 . TGCAGTGCTAGGCCACACAACTCTGGGGCCAACGTCCTGACTTTC CSARPHNSGANVLTF
TRBD1 TRBJ2-3 TRBV20-1 . TGCAGTGCTAGTTTACAGGGGGCAGATACGCAGTATTTT CSASLQGADTQYF
. TRBJ2-3 TRBV7-2 few TGTGCCAGCAGCTTAGTGGCTCTAGCCTGGGATACGCAGTATTTT CASSLVALAWDTQYF
. TRBJ2-5 TRBV7-3 few TGTGCCAGCAGCCCTAGCCGCCAAGAGACCCAGTACTTC CASSPSRQETQYF
. TRBJ2-5 TRBV5-1 . TGCGCCAGCAGCTTGGCCGGACGGGGGAGGCAAGAGACCCAGTACTTC CASSLAGRGRQETQYF
. TRBJ1-1 TRBV7-2 few TGTGCCAGCAGCTTAGAGTCTGGGTTCAACACTGAAGCTTTCTTT CASSLESGFNTEAFF
TRBD1 TRBJ2-3 TRBV20-1 many TGCAGTGCTTCCGGGACAGATGCAGATACGCAGTATTTT CSASGTDADTQYF
TRBD1 TRBJ2-7 TRBV6-1 few TGTGCCAGCAGTACAGGGGTCCTGAACGAGCAGTACTTC CASSTGVLNEQYF
. TRBJ1-1 TRBV5-4 few TGTGCCAGCAGCTTAGACTCTCGCACTGAAGCTTTCTTT CASSLDSRTEAFF
. TRBJ1-3 TRBV5-1 . TGCGCCAGCAGCTTAAGGGGAGCAGGCACCTTCTCTGGAAACACCATATATTTT CASSLRGAGTFSGNTIYF
. TRBJ1-2 TRBV6-1 . TGTGCCAGCAGTGAAGCAGGTTCAGGTGGCTACACCTTC CASSEAGSGGYTF
. TRBJ2-7 TRBV20-1 few TGCAGTGCTAGAGAGCACAGGGCCGGTGTTTACGAGCAGTACTTC CSAREHRAGVYEQYF
. TRBJ2-7 TRBV14 . TGTGCCAGCAGCCAAGATAAGGGACTCCGGGGACGCGAGCAGTACTTC CASSQDKGLRGREQYF
TRBD2 TRBJ2-5 TRBV20-1 few TGCAGTGCCAACGGGGGGACCCAAGAGACCCAGTACTTC CSANGGTQETQYF
. TRBJ2-7 TRBV9 few TGTGCCAGCAGCGTATCACAGACCTACGAGCAGTACTTC CASSVSQTYEQYF
TRBD1 TRBJ2-7 TRBV10-1 . TGCGCCAGCATTCCACCGGGACAGGGAATGGGCGAGCAGTACTTC CASIPPGQGMGEQYF
. TRBJ1-1 TRBV5-1 . TGCGCCAGCAGCCTCGACGGATGGGGCACTGAAGCTTTCTTT CASSLDGWGTEAFF
. TRBJ2-3 TRBV18 many TGTGCCAGCTCAGCACTAGATACGCAGTATTTT CASSALDTQYF
. TRBJ2-2 TRBV7-2 few TGTGCCAGCAGCCAGGGACATTACTCCGGGGAGCTGTTTTTT CASSQGHYSGELFF
TRBD1 TRBJ2-3 TRBV5-1 few TGCGCCAGCAGCTTGGGAGGGGGCCTAAGCACAGATACGCAGTATTTT CASSLGGGLSTDTQYF
. TRBJ2-1 TRBV4-2 once TGTGACAGCAGCCAAGATGGGCTGTCCAATGAGCAGTTCTTC CDSSQDGLSNEQFF
. TRBJ2-5 TRBV9 . TGTGCCAGCAGCGCCACCCCAGTGGGGCGGGGACGGGAGACCCAGTACTTC CASSATPVGRGRETQYF
. TRBJ2-4 TRBV20-1 . TGCAGTGGGGCCATTTTAGCCAAAAACATTCAGTACTTC CSGAILAKNIQYF
. TRBJ2-1 TRBV6-6 few TGTGCCGGGAACAGGCGGCAGTTCTTC CAGNRRQFF
. TRBJ2-7 TRBV4-2 many TGTGCCAGCAGTTACGAAACCTACGAGCAGTACTTC CASSYETYEQYF
TRBD1 TRBJ1-5 TRBV10-3 . TGTGCCATCAGAGGGACAGGGGATCAGCCCCAGCATTTT CAIRGTGDQPQHF
TRBD1 TRBJ1-1 TRBV5-1 . TGCGCCAGCAGCTTGGGACAGGGGGCGAAAGGTGAAGCTCTCTTT CASSLGQGAKGEALF
. TRBJ1-1 TRBV7-2 . TGTGCCAGCAGCTTAGCGGGGGGGTTCCCGAACACTGAAGCTTTCTTT CASSLAGGFPNTEAFF
TRBD2 TRBJ2-5 TRBV27 . TGTGCCAGCAGTCCCTGGGCTAGCGGGAGGGAGACCCAGTACTTC CASSPWASGRETQYF
TRBD1 TRBJ1-1 TRBV27 few TGTGCCAGCGGGGACAGGGGAATGAACACTGAAGCTTTCTTT CASGDRGMNTEAFF
. TRBJ1-1 TRBV2 . TGTGCCAGGACAAGAAGGTCGGCTGAAGCTTTCTTT CARTRRSAEAFF
. TRBJ2-1 TRBV12-3/TRBV12-4 few TGTGCCAGCAGTTTACAGTCTGAGCAGTTCTTC CASSLQSEQFF
. TRBJ2-1 TRBV3-1 many TGTGCCAGCAGCCAAGACGGCTTGGACTACCAGTCGTTCTTC CASSQDGLDYQSFF
. TRBJ2-5 TRBV20-1 few TGCAGTGCTAACTTCCTGGGGGGGCCGGGGGAGACCCAGTACTTC CSANFLGGPGETQYF
TRBD2 TRBJ2-7 TRBV27 . TGTGCCAGCAGGGAGAGCAGTACGGGCGGGGGGTTTTACGAGCAGTACTTC CASRESSTGGGFYEQYF